This T cell receptor beta chain came from a study of blood T cell repertoires in COVID-19. The germline CDR1 and CDR2 sequences are SGHRS and YFSETQ. Trimming removed 4 bases from V and 0 bases from J, with 11 bases in between. The CDR3 spans 15 residues. Here immunoSEQ multiplex PCR was the method, and the copy in TCRdb shows in-frame clones only, minus some. Of 100,000 or so clones in the sample, roughly 72% were seen once. Sequenced sample: peripheral blood. V gene TRBV5-1 combines with J gene TRBJ1-3; unclear D gene. The receptor comes from a man of 80 years or more with acute or convalescent COVID-19. Written as DNA, the CDR3 is TGCGCCAGCAGCCTGACGGGAGACTCTGGAAACACCATATATTTT. Protein sequence: CASSLTGDSGNTIYF.